One and the same sample provided the 12 T cell receptor beta chains below, sequenced in a study of blood T cell repertoires in COVID-19. Sequenced by immunoSEQ multiplex PCR; TCRdb stores in-frame clones only, minus some. Among around 310,000 clones listed, just under 90% were seen once. Sequences were obtained from PBMCs or T cells enriched from blood (not recorded which). The receptor source for this set is a woman aged 25 to 39 who had recovered from COVID-19.

The chain recombines TRBV27 with TRBJ1-2, with D perhaps matching TRBD1 (5 bases). Trimming shortened V by 6 bases and J by 6 bases, and 26 bases separated the two germline ends. This CDR3 contains 17 residues. Germline assignment: CDR1 MNHEY and CDR2 SMNVEV (reference sequence). The CDR3 DNA reads TGTGCCAGCAGACCTACTCCCCCAGGGATTGGGGCGGATGGCTACACCTTC. Its translation: CASRPTPPGIGADGYTF.

CDR3 coding DNA: TGTGCCAGCAGCCAATCTGAGTGGAGTGACAATGAGCAGTTCTTC. As protein: CASSQSEWSDNEQFF. The gene calls are TRBV16 and TRBJ2-1; D remains unclear. The germline gives CDR1 KGHSY, CDR2 FQNENV. V lost 0 bases and J lost 5, with 11 bases in between. CDR3 size: 15 residues.

CDR3 region: CASSSGLGNLGEKLFF. CDR3 DNA sequence: TGTGCCAGCAGTTCAGGACTGGGTAATCTCGGTGAAAAACTGTTTTTT. This chain links TRBV25-1 with TRBJ1-4; D is undetermined. This CDR3 comprises 16 residues. CDR1 and CDR2 (germline): MGHDK, SYGVNS. V lost 5 bases and J 7 bases, leaving 20 bases between the germline ends.

The J gene is TRBJ2-5, the V gene TRBV6-2 or TRBV6-3; maybe TRBD2 (5 bases). V lost 0 bases and J 5 bases, leaving 16 bases between the germline ends. The CDR3 consists of 16 residues. Germline V gives CDR1 MNHEY, CDR2 SVGEGT. CDR3 in DNA: TGTGCCAGCAGTTACTCTTGGCACTCCCAGCGGGAGACCCAGTACTTC. Translation gives CASSYSWHSQRETQYF.

V usage is TRBV11-2 and J usage is TRBJ1-3, with unresolved D. Germline CDR1 reads SGHAT; CDR2 reads FQNNGV. The V and J ends lost 5 bases and 2 bases respectively, with 13 bases between them. This CDR3 region has 15 residues. The chain's CDR3 is CASSNIGVPGNTIYF. The CDR3 DNA is TGTGCCAGCAGCAATATCGGGGTCCCTGGAAACACCATATATTTT. The full variable domain, completed using reference TRBV11-2 and TRBJ1-3, is EAGVAQSPRYKIIEKRQSVAFWCNPISGHATLYWYQQILGQGPKLLIQFQNNGVVDDSQLPKDRFSAERLKGVDSTLKIQPAKLEDSAVYLCASSNIGVPGNTIYFGEGSWLTVV.

The CDR3: CSAIQGRAFF. In nucleotides, the CDR3 is TGCAGTGCAATTCAGGGTAGGGCTTTCTTT. The J gene is TRBJ1-1, the V gene TRBV20-1; a weak D match, TRBD1 (5 bases). Trimming shortened V by 6 bases and J by 11 bases, and 13 bases separated the two germline ends. The CDR3 spans 10 residues. The germline V gene has CDR1 DFQATT and CDR2 SNEGSKA (reference sequence).

The V gene is TRBV7-2, the J gene TRBJ1-4; D may be TRBD1 (6 bases). The V gene lost 4 bases and the J gene lost 7 bases, with 13 bases spanning the gap. Germline lookup yields CDR1 SGHTA and CDR2 FQGNSA. CDR3 length equals 14 residues. The DNA for the CDR3 is TGTGCCAGCAGCTATACAGGGTTAAGTGAAAAACTGTTTTTT. This translates into CASSYTGLSEKLFF.

V usage is TRBV3-1 (or the pseudogene TRBV3-2) and J usage is TRBJ1-5, with 9 bases aligning to TRBD1. From germline, CDR1 is LGHDT and CDR2 YNNKEL (reference sequence). The CDR3 loop spans 14 amino acids. Unmatched junction bases numbered 2, after V lost 4 bases and J lost 4 bases. The CDR3 protein is CASSPDRGNQPQHF. CDR3 nucleotide sequence: TGTGCCAGCAGCCCCGACAGGGGGAATCAGCCCCAGCATTTT.

The genes are TRBV5-4 and TRBJ1-6; 8 bases match TRBD1. The V segment lost 3 bases and the J segment 10 bases; nucleotides outside the gene matches: 6. The germline V gene has CDR1 SGHNT and CDR2 YYREEE (reference sequence). The CDR3 runs to 14 residues. This chain's CDR3 is CASSYGTGRSPLHF. The CDR3 DNA reads as TGTGCCAGCAGCTACGGGACAGGACGCTCACCCCTCCACTTT.

The chain couples TRBV18 to TRBJ1-5, with D maybe TRBD1 (5 bases). Germline V gene data show CDR1 as KGHSH and CDR2 as LQKENI. The germline V and J ends were trimmed by 7 bases and 1 base, with 17 bases remaining between them. This CDR3 is 16 amino acids long. In nucleotides, the CDR3 is TGTGCCAGCTTAAATGGACAATTACAAAGCAATCAGCCCCAGCATTTT. It is translated as CASLNGQLQSNQPQHF.

The CDR3 nucleotides read TGTGCCACCAACAGGGAACCCTACGAGCAGTACTTC. Translation: CATNREPYEQYF. V is TRBV28 and J is TRBJ2-7, with D perhaps TRBD1 (6 bases). V gave up 10 bases and J gave up 2 bases, with 12 bases separating them. Germline values: CDR1 MDHEN, CDR2 SYDVKM. CDR3 length equals 12 residues.

The chain recombines TRBV6-2 or TRBV6-3 with TRBJ2-7, with TRBD1 matching over 9 bases. Trimming at V came to 2 bases and at J to 4 bases, leaving 12 bases not matched to a gene. This CDR3 region has 17 residues. From germline, CDR1 is MNHEY and CDR2 SVGEGT. Here the CDR3 reads CASSYATPGQGWYEQYF. The CDR3 region has the DNA TGTGCCAGCAGTTACGCAACGCCCGGACAGGGGTGGTACGAGCAGTACTTC.